This T cell receptor beta chain was captured by sequencing in a study of cytomegalovirus exposure and HLA in healthy donors. CDR3 length equals 16 residues. After removal of 2 bases from V and 7 bases from J, the junction contained 9 bases not matched to a gene. Germline loops: CDR1 MDHEN, CDR2 SYDVKM. Study-wide results and caveats: By HLA locus, TCR association rates varied in a later analysis, with DRB1 showing the most and HLA-C the fewest. A later analysis linked a missense variant in DCLRE1C to the trimming of TCR beta V and J genes. Cytomegalovirus-associated TCR beta chains were listed, numbering some 170.

As concerns this clone: Its antigen remains unidentified.

Primers for the PCR totalled 60 Vbeta and 13 Jbeta. The protocol was immunoSEQ multiplex PCR, while the TCRdb copy is restricted to in-frame clones and leaves out a portion. The sample contains 130,000 to 150,000 clones, about three quarters of which appear only once. The sample was PBMCs. The chain recombines TRBV28 with TRBJ2-5; 11 positions match TRBD1. The receptor was isolated from a man aged 18 to 35 in good health and CMV-seronegative. The CDR3 sequence is CASSLVGTGGLVTQYF. DNA of the CDR3: TGTGCCAGCAGTTTAGTTGGGACAGGGGGGCTCGTGACCCAGTACTTC.